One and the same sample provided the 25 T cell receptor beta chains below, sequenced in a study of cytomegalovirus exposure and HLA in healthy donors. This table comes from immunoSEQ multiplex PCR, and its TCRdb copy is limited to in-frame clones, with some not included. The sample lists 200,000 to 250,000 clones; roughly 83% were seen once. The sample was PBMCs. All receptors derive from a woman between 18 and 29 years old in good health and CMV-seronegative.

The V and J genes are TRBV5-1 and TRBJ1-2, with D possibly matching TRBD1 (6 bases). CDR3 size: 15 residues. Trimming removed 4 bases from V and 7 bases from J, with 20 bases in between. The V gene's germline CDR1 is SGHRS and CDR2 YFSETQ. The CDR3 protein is CASSALLGQSSGYTF. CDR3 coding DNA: TGCGCCAGCAGCGCCTTATTGGGACAATCGAGTGGCTACACCTTC.

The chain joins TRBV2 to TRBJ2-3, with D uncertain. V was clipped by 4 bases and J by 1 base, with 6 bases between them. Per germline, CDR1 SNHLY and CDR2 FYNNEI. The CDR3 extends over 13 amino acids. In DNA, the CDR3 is TGTGCCAGCAGTGTCTATGGCACAGATACGCAGTATTTT. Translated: CASSVYGTDTQYF.

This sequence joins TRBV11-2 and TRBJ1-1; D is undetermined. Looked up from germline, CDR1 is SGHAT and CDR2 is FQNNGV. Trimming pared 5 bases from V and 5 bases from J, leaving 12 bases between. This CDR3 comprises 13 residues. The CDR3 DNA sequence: TGTGCCAGCAGCCTCACCGGTAAGACTGAAGCTTTCTTT. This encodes CASSLTGKTEAFF.

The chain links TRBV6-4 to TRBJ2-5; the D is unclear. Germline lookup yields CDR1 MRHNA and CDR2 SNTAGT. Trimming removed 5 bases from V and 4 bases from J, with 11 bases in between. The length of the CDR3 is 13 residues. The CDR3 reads CASSWAPGETQYF. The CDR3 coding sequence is TGTGCCAGCAGTTGGGCCCCGGGAGAGACCCAGTACTTC.

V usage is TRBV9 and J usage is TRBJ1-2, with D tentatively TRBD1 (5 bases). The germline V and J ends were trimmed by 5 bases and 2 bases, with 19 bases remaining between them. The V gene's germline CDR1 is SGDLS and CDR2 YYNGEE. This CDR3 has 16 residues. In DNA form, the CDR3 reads TGTGCCAGCAGTGGCACCGGGGGGGATGCCAACTATGGCTACACCTTC. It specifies CASSGTGGDANYGYTF.

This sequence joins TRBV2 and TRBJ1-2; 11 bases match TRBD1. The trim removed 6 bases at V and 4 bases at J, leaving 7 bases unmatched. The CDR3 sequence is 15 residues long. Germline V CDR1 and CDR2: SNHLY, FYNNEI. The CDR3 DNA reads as TGTGCCAGCAGCGCTGGACAGGGGGCGGTCTATGGCTACACCTTC. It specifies CASSAGQGAVYGYTF.

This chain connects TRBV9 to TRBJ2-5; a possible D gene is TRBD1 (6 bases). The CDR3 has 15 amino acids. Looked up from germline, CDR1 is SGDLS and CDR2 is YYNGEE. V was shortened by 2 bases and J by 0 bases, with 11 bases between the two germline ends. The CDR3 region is CASSVNGQYQETQYF. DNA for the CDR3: TGTGCCAGCAGCGTGAACGGACAGTACCAAGAGACCCAGTACTTC.

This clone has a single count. The CDR3 DNA sequence: TGTGCCAGCACTGGACCGCACTACGAGCAGTACTTC. This translates into CASTGPHYEQYF. V gene TRBV2 combines with J gene TRBJ2-7; D is uncertain. Germline V CDR1 and CDR2: SNHLY, FYNNEI. Deletions cut 7 bases from V and 3 bases from J, with 10 bases between. This CDR3 contains 12 residues.

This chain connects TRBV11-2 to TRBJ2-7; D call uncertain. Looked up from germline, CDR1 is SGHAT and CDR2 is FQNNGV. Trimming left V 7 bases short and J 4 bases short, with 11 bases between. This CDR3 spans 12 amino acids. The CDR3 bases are TGTGCCAGCACCTTGCCCTCTTACGAGCAGTACTTC. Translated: CASTLPSYEQYF.

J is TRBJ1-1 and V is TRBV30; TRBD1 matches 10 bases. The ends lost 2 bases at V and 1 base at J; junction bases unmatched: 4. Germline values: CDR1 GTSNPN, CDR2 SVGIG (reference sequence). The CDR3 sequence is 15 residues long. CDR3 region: CAWSPGQGRNTEAFF. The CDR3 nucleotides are TGTGCCTGGAGTCCGGGACAGGGGCGGAACACTGAAGCTTTCTTT.

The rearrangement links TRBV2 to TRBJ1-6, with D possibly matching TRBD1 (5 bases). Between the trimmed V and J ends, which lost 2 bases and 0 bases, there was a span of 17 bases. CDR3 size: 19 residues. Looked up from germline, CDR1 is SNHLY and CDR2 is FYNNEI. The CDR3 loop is CASSEPPGGTVSYNSPLHF. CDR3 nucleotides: TGTGCCAGCAGTGAACCCCCGGGGGGGACCGTCTCCTATAATTCACCCCTCCACTTT.

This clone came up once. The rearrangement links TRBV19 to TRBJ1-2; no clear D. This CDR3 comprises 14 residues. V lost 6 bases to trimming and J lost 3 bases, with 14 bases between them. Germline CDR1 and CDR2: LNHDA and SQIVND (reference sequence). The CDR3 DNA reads TGTGCCAGTAGGGGTTCGGCAGGATACTATGGCTACACCTTC. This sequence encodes CASRGSAGYYGYTF.

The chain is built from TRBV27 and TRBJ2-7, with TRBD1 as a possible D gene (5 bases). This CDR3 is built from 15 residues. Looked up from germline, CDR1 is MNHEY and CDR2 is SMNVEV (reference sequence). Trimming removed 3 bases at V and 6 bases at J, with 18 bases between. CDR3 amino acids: CASSFGVNRRGEQYF. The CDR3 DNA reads TGTGCCAGCAGTTTTGGCGTCAACCGAAGGGGCGAGCAGTACTTC.

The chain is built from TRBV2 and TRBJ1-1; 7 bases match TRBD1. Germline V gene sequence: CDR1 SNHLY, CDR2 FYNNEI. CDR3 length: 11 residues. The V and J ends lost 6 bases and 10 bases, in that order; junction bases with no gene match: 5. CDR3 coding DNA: TGTGCCAGCAGGACAGGGATCGTAGCTTTCTTT. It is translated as CASRTGIVAFF.

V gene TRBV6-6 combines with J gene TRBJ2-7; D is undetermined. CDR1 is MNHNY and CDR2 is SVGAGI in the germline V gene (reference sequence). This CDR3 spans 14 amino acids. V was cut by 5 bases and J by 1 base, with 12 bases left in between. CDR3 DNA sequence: TGTGCCAGCAGTCCACCCGGCAGGTCCTACGAGCAGTACTTC. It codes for CASSPPGRSYEQYF.

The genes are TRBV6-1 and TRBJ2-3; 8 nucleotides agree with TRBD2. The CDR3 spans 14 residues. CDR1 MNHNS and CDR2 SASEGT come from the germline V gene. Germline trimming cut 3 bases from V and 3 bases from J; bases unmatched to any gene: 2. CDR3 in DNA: TGTGCCAGCAGTGAGGGACTAGTGACAGATACGCAGTATTTT. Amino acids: CASSEGLVTDTQYF.

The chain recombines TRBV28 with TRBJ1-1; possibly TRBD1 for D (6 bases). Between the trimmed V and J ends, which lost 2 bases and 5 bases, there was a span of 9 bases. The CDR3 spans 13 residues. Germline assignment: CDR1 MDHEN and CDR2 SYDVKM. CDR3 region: CASSLQGPTEAFF. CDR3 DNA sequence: TGTGCCAGCAGTTTACAGGGGCCTACTGAAGCTTTCTTT.

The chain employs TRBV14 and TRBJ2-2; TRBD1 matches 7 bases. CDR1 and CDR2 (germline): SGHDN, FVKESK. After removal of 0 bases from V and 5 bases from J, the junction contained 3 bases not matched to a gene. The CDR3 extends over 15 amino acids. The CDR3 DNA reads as TGTGCCAGCAGCCAAGATCCCAGGGGGACCGGGGAGCTGTTTTTT. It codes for CASSQDPRGTGELFF.

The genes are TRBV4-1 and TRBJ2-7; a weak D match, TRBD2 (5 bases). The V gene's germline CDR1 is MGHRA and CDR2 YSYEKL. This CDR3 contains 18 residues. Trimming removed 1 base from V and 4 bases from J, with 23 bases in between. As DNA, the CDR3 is TGCGCCAGCAGCCAAGCATGGGCGGCCTTAAGCACGGGGTACGAGCAGTACTTC. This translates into CASSQAWAALSTGYEQYF.

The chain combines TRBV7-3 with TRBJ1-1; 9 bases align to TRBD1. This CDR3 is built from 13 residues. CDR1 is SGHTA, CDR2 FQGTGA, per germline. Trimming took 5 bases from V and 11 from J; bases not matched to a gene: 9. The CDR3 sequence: CASSPQGAGTAFF. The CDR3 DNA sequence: TGTGCCAGCAGCCCACAGGGGGCCGGGACGGCTTTCTTT.

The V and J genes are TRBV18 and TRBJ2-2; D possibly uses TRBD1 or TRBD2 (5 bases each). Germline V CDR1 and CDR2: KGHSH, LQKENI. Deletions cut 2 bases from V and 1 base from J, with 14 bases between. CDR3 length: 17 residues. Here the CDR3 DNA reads TGTGCCAGCTCACCAGAAACCGGGACCCGGAACACCGGGGAGCTGTTTTTT. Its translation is CASSPETGTRNTGELFF.

CDR3 sequence reads: CASSQDQAWTPHEAFF. CDR3 sequence (DNA): TGCGCCAGCAGCCAAGATCAGGCCTGGACCCCCCATGAAGCTTTCTTT. The rearrangement uses TRBV4-1 and TRBJ1-1; D gene uncertain. The V end was cut by 0 bases, the J end by 7 bases, with 18 bases between. Germline V gene lookup returns CDR1 MGHRA and CDR2 YSYEKL. The CDR3 runs 16 residues.

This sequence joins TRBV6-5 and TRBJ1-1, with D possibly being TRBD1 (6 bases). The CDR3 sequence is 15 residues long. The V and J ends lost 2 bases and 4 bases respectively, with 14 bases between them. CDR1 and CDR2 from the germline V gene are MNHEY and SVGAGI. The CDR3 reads CASSYGGAGSTEAFF. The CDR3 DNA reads TGTGCCAGCAGTTACGGGGGGGCTGGGAGCACTGAAGCTTTCTTT.

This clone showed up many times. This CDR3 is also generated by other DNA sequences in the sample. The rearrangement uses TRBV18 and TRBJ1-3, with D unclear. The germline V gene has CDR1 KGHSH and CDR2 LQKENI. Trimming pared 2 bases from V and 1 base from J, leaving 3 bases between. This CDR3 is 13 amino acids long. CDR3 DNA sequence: TGTGCCAGCTCACCAAGGTCTGGAAACACCATATATTTT. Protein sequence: CASSPRSGNTIYF.

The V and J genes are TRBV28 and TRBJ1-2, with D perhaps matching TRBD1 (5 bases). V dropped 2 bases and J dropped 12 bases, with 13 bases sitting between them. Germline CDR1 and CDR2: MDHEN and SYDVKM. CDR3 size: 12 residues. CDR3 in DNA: TGTGCCAGCAGTTTACGTAGGGGTGATGACACCTTC. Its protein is CASSLRRGDDTF.